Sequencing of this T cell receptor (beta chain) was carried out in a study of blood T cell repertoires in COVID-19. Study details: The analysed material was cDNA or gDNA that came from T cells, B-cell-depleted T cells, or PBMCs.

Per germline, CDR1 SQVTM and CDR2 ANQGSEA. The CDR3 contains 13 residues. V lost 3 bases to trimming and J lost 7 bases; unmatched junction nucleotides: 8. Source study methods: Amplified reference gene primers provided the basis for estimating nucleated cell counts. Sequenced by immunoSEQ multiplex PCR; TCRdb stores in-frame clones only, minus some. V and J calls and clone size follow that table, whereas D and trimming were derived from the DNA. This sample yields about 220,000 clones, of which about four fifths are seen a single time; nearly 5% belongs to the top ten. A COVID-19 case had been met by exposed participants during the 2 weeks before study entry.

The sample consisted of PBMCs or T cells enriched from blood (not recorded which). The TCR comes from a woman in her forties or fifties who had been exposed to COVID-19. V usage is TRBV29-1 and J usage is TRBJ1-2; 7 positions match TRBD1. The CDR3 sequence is CSVDLGQMGGYTF. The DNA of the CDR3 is TGCAGCGTTGACCTGGGACAGATGGGTGGCTACACCTTC.